A selection of T cell receptor beta chains follows, all from one sample in a study of long-term antiretroviral therapy in people with HIV. TCRdb's copy holds only in-frame clones and misses some; the assay was immunoSEQ multiplex PCR. The sample holds tens of thousands of clones, roughly 90% seen once. The sequencing used unsorted PBMCs, collected 2 years after starting antiretroviral therapy. The receptor set was obtained from a man between 45 and 60 years old with HIV. Each CDR3 is given with its conserved first and last residue. Fields, in order: J gene, D gene, clone size, V gene, CDR3 protein, CDR3 DNA. D genes are given only for firm matches. The listing skips clone size in some rows; elsewhere it reads once, few, many or a size class.

j_call: TRBJ2-7
d_call: TRBD2
clone_size: -
v_call: TRBV7-6
cdr3_aa: CASSPGTSVQYF
cdr3_nt: TGTGCCAGCAGCCCCGGGACTAGCGTGCAGTACTTC

j_call: TRBJ2-5
d_call: -
clone_size: once
v_call: TRBV10-3
cdr3_aa: CATRSQETQYF
cdr3_nt: TGTGCCACCAGGAGCCAAGAGACCCAGTACTTC

j_call: TRBJ2-1
d_call: -
clone_size: -
v_call: TRBV27
cdr3_aa: CASSFTYNEQFF
cdr3_nt: TGTGCCAGCAGTTTCACCTACAATGAGCAGTTCTTC

j_call: TRBJ2-1
d_call: -
clone_size: once
v_call: TRBV29-1
cdr3_aa: CSLLVSSYNEQFF
cdr3_nt: TGCAGCTTACTAGTCTCCTCCTACAATGAGCAGTTCTTC

j_call: TRBJ1-3
d_call: -
clone_size: -
v_call: TRBV5-1
cdr3_aa: CASSLGVAGLTGNTIYF
cdr3_nt: TGCGCCAGCAGCTTGGGGGTAGCAGGACTGACTGGAAACACCATATATTTT

j_call: TRBJ1-5
d_call: TRBD1
clone_size: once
v_call: TRBV7-8
cdr3_aa: CASSLVTGASGQPQHF
cdr3_nt: TGTGCCAGCAGCTTAGTAACAGGGGCCTCCGGGCAGCCCCAGCATTTT

j_call: TRBJ1-1
d_call: -
clone_size: -
v_call: TRBV6-5
cdr3_aa: CASSYSNSAEAFF
cdr3_nt: TGTGCCAGCAGTTACTCGAACAGCGCTGAAGCTTTCTTT

j_call: TRBJ1-4
d_call: TRBD1
clone_size: few
v_call: TRBV19
cdr3_aa: CASRTGENEKLFF
cdr3_nt: TGTGCCAGTAGGACAGGGGAAAATGAAAAACTGTTTTTT

j_call: TRBJ1-1
d_call: -
clone_size: -
v_call: TRBV7-2
cdr3_aa: CASSFSMISGTEAFF
cdr3_nt: TGTGCCAGCAGCTTCTCCATGATATCGGGCACTGAAGCTTTCTTT

j_call: TRBJ2-5
d_call: -
clone_size: -
v_call: TRBV29-1
cdr3_aa: CSVIPGETQYF
cdr3_nt: TGCAGCGTTATACCGGGAGAGACCCAGTACTTC

j_call: TRBJ2-7
d_call: -
clone_size: -
v_call: TRBV11-2
cdr3_aa: CASSFSRSYEQYF
cdr3_nt: TGTGCCAGCAGCTTTTCCAGATCCTACGAGCAGTACTTC

j_call: TRBJ1-1
d_call: -
clone_size: -
v_call: TRBV19
cdr3_aa: CASSIRDPVQAFF
cdr3_nt: TGTGCCAGTAGCATCCGGGACCCCGTTCAAGCTTTCTTT

j_call: TRBJ1-3
d_call: -
clone_size: -
v_call: TRBV5-1
cdr3_aa: CASSLEGSGNTIYF
cdr3_nt: TGCGCCAGCAGCTTGGAGGGCTCTGGAAACACCATATATTTT

j_call: TRBJ1-1
d_call: -
clone_size: -
v_call: TRBV20-1
cdr3_aa: CSASRTEAFF
cdr3_nt: TGCAGTGCTAGTAGGACTGAAGCTTTCTTT

j_call: TRBJ1-1
d_call: -
clone_size: -
v_call: TRBV12-5
cdr3_aa: CASSKGERVTEAFF
cdr3_nt: TGTGCTAGTTCCAAGGGGGAACGGGTAACTGAAGCTTTCTTT

j_call: TRBJ2-1
d_call: -
clone_size: -
v_call: TRBV5-4
cdr3_aa: CASSLAGSGSYNEQFF
cdr3_nt: TGTGCCAGCAGCTTGGCTGGTAGCGGATCCTACAATGAGCAGTTCTTC

j_call: TRBJ1-1
d_call: -
clone_size: -
v_call: TRBV28
cdr3_aa: CASSSGARRGTEAFF
cdr3_nt: TGTGCCAGCAGTTCCGGGGCTCGGAGGGGCACTGAAGCTTTCTTT

j_call: TRBJ1-1
d_call: TRBD1
clone_size: few
v_call: TRBV4-1
cdr3_aa: CASSQDDRGNTEAFF
cdr3_nt: TGCGCCAGCAGCCAAGATGACAGGGGGAACACTGAAGCTTTCTTT

j_call: TRBJ1-1
d_call: -
clone_size: -
v_call: TRBV5-6
cdr3_aa: CASSLGARNTEAFF
cdr3_nt: TGTGCCAGCAGCTTGGGGGCAAGAAACACTGAAGCTTTCTTT

j_call: TRBJ2-2
d_call: -
clone_size: -
v_call: TRBV12-5
cdr3_aa: CASGLVLGPNTGELFF
cdr3_nt: TGTGCTAGTGGTTTGGTACTGGGACCTAACACCGGGGAGCTGTTTTTT

j_call: TRBJ2-4
d_call: TRBD1
clone_size: -
v_call: TRBV29-1
cdr3_aa: CSVEVTLIYRGLAKNIQYF
cdr3_nt: TGCAGCGTTGAAGTTACCCTAATCTACAGGGGGCTAGCCAAAAACATTCAGTACTTC

j_call: TRBJ1-2
d_call: TRBD1
clone_size: -
v_call: TRBV2
cdr3_aa: CASSETGDSSRPNYGYTF
cdr3_nt: TGTGCCAGCAGTGAAACCGGGGACAGCTCCCGACCTAACTATGGCTACACCTTC

j_call: TRBJ2-5
d_call: -
clone_size: -
v_call: TRBV7-2
cdr3_aa: CASSLQVAREETQYF
cdr3_nt: TGTGCCAGCAGCTTACAAGTCGCGCGAGAAGAGACCCAGTACTTC

j_call: TRBJ2-1
d_call: -
clone_size: -
v_call: TRBV4-3
cdr3_aa: CASSHSLRAYNEQFF
cdr3_nt: TGCGCCAGCAGCCATAGTTTGCGTGCCTACAATGAGCAGTTCTTC

j_call: TRBJ1-5
d_call: -
clone_size: -
v_call: TRBV5-5
cdr3_aa: CASSPTGISNQPQHF
cdr3_nt: TGTGCCAGCAGCCCGACAGGTATAAGCAATCAGCCCCAGCATTTT

j_call: TRBJ2-7
d_call: -
clone_size: -
v_call: TRBV28
cdr3_aa: CASSSPGGAYYEQYF
cdr3_nt: TGTGCCAGCAGTTCACCGGGCGGGGCCTACTACGAGCAGTACTTC

j_call: TRBJ2-6
d_call: -
clone_size: -
v_call: TRBV28
cdr3_aa: CASSDYSGANVLTF
cdr3_nt: TGTGCCAGCAGTGATTACTCTGGGGCCAACGTCCTGACTTTC

j_call: TRBJ2-2
d_call: -
clone_size: -
v_call: TRBV5-1
cdr3_aa: CASSLDLNTGELFF
cdr3_nt: TGCGCCAGCAGCTTGGACCTGAACACCGGGGAGCTGTTTTTT